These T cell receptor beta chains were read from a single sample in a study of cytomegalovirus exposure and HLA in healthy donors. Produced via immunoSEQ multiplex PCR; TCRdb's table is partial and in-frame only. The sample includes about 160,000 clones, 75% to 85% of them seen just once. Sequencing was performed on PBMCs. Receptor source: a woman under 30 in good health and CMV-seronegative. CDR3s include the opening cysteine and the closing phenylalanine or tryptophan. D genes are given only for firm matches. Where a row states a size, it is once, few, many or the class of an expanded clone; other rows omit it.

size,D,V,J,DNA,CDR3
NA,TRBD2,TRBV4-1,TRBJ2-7,TGCGCCAGCAGCCAAGAGGTGGCGGGGGGGCGAGGCGAGCAGTACTTC,CASSQEVAGGRGEQYF
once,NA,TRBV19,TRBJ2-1,TGTGCCAGTAGTATAGAATCCGGGGGTTACAATGAGCAGTTCTTC,CASSIESGGYNEQFF
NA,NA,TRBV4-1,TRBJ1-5,TGCGCCAGCAGCCAGGGCACGGGGGGAGTAAGCAATCAGCCCCAGCATTTT,CASSQGTGGVSNQPQHF
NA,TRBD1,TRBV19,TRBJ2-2,TGTGCCAGTAGTATGCTGCGGACAGGGGCCACCGGGGAGCTGTTTTTT,CASSMLRTGATGELFF
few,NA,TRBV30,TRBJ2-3,TGTGCCTGGTCAGACGGACAGCTTGACACAGATACGCAGTATTTT,CAWSDGQLDTDTQYF
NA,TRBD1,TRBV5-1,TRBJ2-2,TGCGCCAGCAGCCTGGGGGACAGGGACACCGGGGAGCTGTTTTTT,CASSLGDRDTGELFF
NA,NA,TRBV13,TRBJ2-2,TGTGCCAGCAGCTCGGTACAGGGTACGCCCGGGGAGCTGTTTTTT,CASSSVQGTPGELFF
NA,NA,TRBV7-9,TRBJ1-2,TGTGCCAGCAGCCGCGGCTATGGCTACACCTTC,CASSRGYGYTF
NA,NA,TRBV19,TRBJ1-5,TGTGCCAGTAGTATGGAGGGAAATAGCAATCAGCCCCAGCATTTT,CASSMEGNSNQPQHF
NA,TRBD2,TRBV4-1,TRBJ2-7,TGCGCCAGCAGCCAAGATCTTAGTATGGGGGGGAGGTACGAGCGGTACTTC,CASSQDLSMGGRYERYF
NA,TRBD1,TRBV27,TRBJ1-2,TGTGCCAGCAGTTTATCTGCTCGATTCCGGGACAGGGGTCACTATGGCTACACCTTC,CASSLSARFRDRGHYGYTF
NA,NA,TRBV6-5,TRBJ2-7,TGTGCCAGCAGTTACCCCGGACACTACGAGCAGTACTTC,CASSYPGHYEQYF
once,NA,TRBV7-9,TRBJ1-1,TGTTCCAGCAGCTTTAGAGGGGGTGAAGCTTTCTTT,CSSSFRGGEAFF
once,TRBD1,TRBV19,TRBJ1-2,TGTGCCAGCTCAACAGGGGGCAGTAACTATGGCTACACCTTC,CASSTGGSNYGYTF
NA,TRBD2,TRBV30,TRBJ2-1,TGTGCCTGGAGGGTCGCCGGGAGGCACAATGAGCAGTTCTTC,CAWRVAGRHNEQFF
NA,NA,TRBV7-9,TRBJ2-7,TGTGCCAGCAGCTTATCGGTTAACGAGCAGTACTTC,CASSLSVNEQYF
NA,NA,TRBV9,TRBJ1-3,TGTGCCAGCAGCGTAGGGGGGCACTCTGGAAACACCATATATTTT,CASSVGGHSGNTIYF
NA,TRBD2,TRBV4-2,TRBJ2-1,TGTGCCAGCAGCCTAGGCGGGGGGAGTTACAATGAGCAGTTCTTC,CASSLGGGSYNEQFF
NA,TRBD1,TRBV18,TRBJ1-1,TGTGCCAGCTCACCAAACTCCGGGACAGGGGGCGGTGAAGCTTTCTTT,CASSPNSGTGGGEAFF
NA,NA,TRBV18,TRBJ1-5,TGTGCCAGCTCACCACGTTCCAATAGCAATCAGCCCCAGCATTTT,CASSPRSNSNQPQHF
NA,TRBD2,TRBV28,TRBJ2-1,TGTGCCAGCAGTTTAGATACGGGGGGCTCCTACAATGAGCAGTTCTTC,CASSLDTGGSYNEQFF
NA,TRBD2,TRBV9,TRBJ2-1,TGTGCCAGCAGCGTAGGGGGTAGCGGGGCTAACAATGAGCAGTTCTTC,CASSVGGSGANNEQFF
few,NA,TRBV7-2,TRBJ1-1,TGTGCCAGCAGCTTAACGGGGACAAGGTCGTCTGAAGCTTTCTTT,CASSLTGTRSSEAFF
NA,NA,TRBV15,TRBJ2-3,TGTGCCACCAGCAGAGAGGGCCGCACAGATACGCAGTATTTT,CATSREGRTDTQYF
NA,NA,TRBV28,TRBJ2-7,TGTGCCAGCAGTTTACCCACAGGCCCCTACGAGCAGTACTTC,CASSLPTGPYEQYF
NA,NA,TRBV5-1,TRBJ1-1,TGCGCCAGCAGCTCCCGCCCGGGGATGGTGGGCACTGAAGCTTTCTTT,CASSSRPGMVGTEAFF
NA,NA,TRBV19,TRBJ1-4,TGTGCCAGTAAGGGGCGGTACAATGAAAAACTGTTTTTT,CASKGRYNEKLFF